This TCR beta chain stems from a study of T cell responses to AZD1222 COVID-19 vaccine. Study-level findings and limits: White British ancestry dominated among donors, who included more females, and clonal diversity was possibly underestimated. The number of AZD1222 recipients seropositive at baseline was only five or six. Regions left unmutated in variants are reportedly the target of nearly half of spike-specific TCRs.

Second-dose groups at about 4 or about 12 weeks were pooled. This clone was observed once. Its matching antigen is unknown. The CDR3 is 17 residues long. CDR1 is SGHNT, CDR2 YENEEA, per germline. The V gene end was trimmed by 5 bases and the J gene end by 4 bases; junction bases not matched to a gene: 9. The method was immunoSEQ multiplex PCR; TCRdb's version includes in-frame clones alone and lacks a portion of them. The repertoire includes more than 60,000 clones, 83% of them detected once, and about 1.3% sits in the top ten. The material sequenced was peripheral blood, taken 28 days after the second AZD1222 dose. This TCR derives from an adult who received the AZD1222 COVID-19 vaccine. The chain is built from TRBV11-3 and TRBJ2-2; 11 bases are shared with TRBD2. The CDR3 DNA follows: TGTGCCAGCAGCAAAACCAATAGCGGGAGGGCCACCGGGGAGCTGTTTTTT. This codes for CASSKTNSGRATGELFF. Full variable domain (rest looked up from reference TRBV11-3 and TRBJ2-2): EAGVVQSPRYKIIEKKQPVAFWCNPISGHNTLYWYLQNLGQGPELLIRYENEEAVDDSQLPKDRFSAERLKGVDSTLKIQPAELGDSAVYLCASSKTNSGRATGELFFGEGSRLTVL.